Each of the 10 T cell receptor beta chains below was sequenced from the same sample in a study of control samples from healthy donors and cancer patients. The method was immunoSEQ multiplex PCR; TCRdb's version includes in-frame clones alone and lacks a portion of them. Of 130,000 or so clones listed, 75% to 95% are singletons. The material sequenced was blood. These TCRs come from a man between 35 and 55 years old in good health.

CDR3 protein: CAWSPPRGAGTGELFF. The CDR3 DNA sequence: TGTGCCTGGAGTCCCCCACGGGGGGCGGGCACCGGGGAGCTGTTTTTT. The V and J genes are TRBV30 and TRBJ2-2, with D perhaps matching TRBD2 (7 bases). The V end was cut by 2 bases, the J end by 4 bases, with 17 bases between. This CDR3 has 16 amino acids. Germline V gives CDR1 GTSNPN, CDR2 SVGIG (reference sequence). The variable domain in full, with the rest retrieved from reference TRBV30 and TRBJ2-2, is SQTIHQWPATLVQPVGSPLSLECTVEGTSNPNLYWYRQAAGRGLQLLFYSVGIGQISSEVPQNLSASRPQDRQFILSSKKLLLSDSGFYLCAWSPPRGAGTGELFFGEGSRLTVL.

V and J are TRBV9 and TRBJ2-1, with 9 positions matching TRBD1. With V trimmed by 4 bases and J by 5 bases, 4 bases remained unmatched. The length of the CDR3 is 14 residues. CDR1 SGDLS and CDR2 YYNGEE come from the germline V gene. The CDR3 coding sequence is TGTGCCAGCAGCCCGGGACAGGGTGACAATGAGCAGTTCTTC. Its translation: CASSPGQGDNEQFF.

This chain connects TRBV18 to TRBJ1-2; 11 nucleotides agree with TRBD1. V was clipped by 6 bases and J by 5 bases; unmatched bases: 5. Germline-derived CDR1 and CDR2 are KGHSH and LQKENI. This CDR3 contains 14 residues. For the CDR3, the DNA is TGTGCCAGCTCCCCGGACAGGGGGCTTTATGGCTACACCTTC. Translation gives CASSPDRGLYGYTF.

The chain is built from TRBV27 and TRBJ1-1, with 7 bases matching TRBD1. The length of the CDR3 is 15 residues. CDR1 and CDR2 from the germline V gene are MNHEY and SMNVEV (reference sequence). J lost 4 bases, V lost 3 bases, and 8 bases had no gene match. The CDR3 region has the DNA TGTGCCAGCAGTTTCCTGCAGGGGGGGGGCACTGAAGCTTTCTTT. Translation gives CASSFLQGGGTEAFF.

The chain uses TRBV2 and TRBJ1-5; D gene uncertain. Germline CDR1 SNHLY, CDR2 FYNNEI. Between the trimmed V and J ends, which lost 3 bases and 2 bases, there was a span of 11 bases. The CDR3 spans 15 residues. The DNA of the CDR3 is TGTGCCAGCAGTGACGGAGGGAATCGCAATCAGCCCCAGCATTTT. This sequence encodes CASSDGGNRNQPQHF.

The chain combines TRBV9 with TRBJ1-1; D remains unclear. Germline-derived CDR1 and CDR2 are SGDLS and YYNGEE. The CDR3 has 14 amino acids. The V and J ends lost 4 bases and 8 bases respectively, with 18 bases between them. Written as DNA, the CDR3 is TGTGCCAGCAGCCCGCGGCTTTCGCCCAGGGAAGCTTTCTTT. Its protein is CASSPRLSPREAFF.

The J gene is TRBJ1-3, the V gene TRBV11-2; D ambiguous. V shed 1 base and J shed 2 bases, with 15 bases lying between them. This CDR3 comprises 17 residues. CDR1 is SGHAT and CDR2 is FQNNGV in the germline V gene. CDR3 in DNA: TGTGCCAGCAGCTTAGCCCATGTGAGGACGGCTGGAAACACCATATATTTT. This codes for CASSLAHVRTAGNTIYF.

The rearrangement links TRBV5-1 to TRBJ2-7; 7 nucleotides align to TRBD1. This CDR3 has 18 residues. In germline, CDR1 is SGHRS, CDR2 YFSETQ. J gave up 1 base and V 3 bases, and 16 bases lay outside the gene matches. The CDR3 here is CASSSSGTDLRRSYEQYF. Here the CDR3 DNA reads TGCGCCAGCAGCTCGTCGGGGACAGACCTCCGAAGGTCCTACGAGCAGTACTTC.

This chain connects TRBV7-2 to TRBJ2-1; 15 bases are a match to TRBD2. V shed 1 base and J 7 bases; nucleotides not matched to a gene: 2. The CDR3 covers 16 residues. The germline gives CDR1 SGHTA, CDR2 FQGNSA. DNA of the CDR3: TGTGCCAGCAGCTTAGTCGGGACTAGCGGGGGGAATGAGCAGTTCTTC. It is translated as CASSLVGTSGGNEQFF.

This clone was recorded once. The V call is TRBV20-1, the J call TRBJ2-5; 11 nucleotides agree with TRBD2. Per germline, CDR1 DFQATT and CDR2 SNEGSKA (reference sequence). The CDR3 is made up of 14 amino acids. J was trimmed by 5 bases and V by 3 bases; bases with no gene match: 5. CDR3 nucleotides: TGCAGTGCTAGTACTAGCGGGGGCCGGGAGACCCAGTACTTC. This encodes CSASTSGGRETQYF.